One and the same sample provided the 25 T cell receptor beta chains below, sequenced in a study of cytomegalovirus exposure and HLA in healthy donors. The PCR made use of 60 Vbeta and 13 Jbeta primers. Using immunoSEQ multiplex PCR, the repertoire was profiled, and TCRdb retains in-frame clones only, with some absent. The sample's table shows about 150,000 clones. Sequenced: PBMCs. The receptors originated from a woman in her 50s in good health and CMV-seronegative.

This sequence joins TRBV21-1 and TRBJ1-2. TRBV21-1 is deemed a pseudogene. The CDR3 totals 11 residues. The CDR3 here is CASSTHSGYTF. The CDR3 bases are TGTGCCAGCAGCACCCACTCAGGCTACACCTTC.

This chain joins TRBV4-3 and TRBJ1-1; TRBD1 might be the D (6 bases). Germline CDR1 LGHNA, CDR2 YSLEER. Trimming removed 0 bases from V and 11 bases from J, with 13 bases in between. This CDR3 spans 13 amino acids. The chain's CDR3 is CASSQDSRGHAFF. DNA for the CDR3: TGCGCCAGCAGCCAAGATTCCAGGGGCCACGCTTTCTTT.

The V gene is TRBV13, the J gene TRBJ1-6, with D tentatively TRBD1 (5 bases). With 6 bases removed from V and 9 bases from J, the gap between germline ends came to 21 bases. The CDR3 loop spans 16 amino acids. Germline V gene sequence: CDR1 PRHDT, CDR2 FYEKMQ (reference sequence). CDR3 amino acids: CASSTTPGLRGSPLHF. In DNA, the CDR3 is TGTGCCAGCAGTACTACACCGGGACTCCGCGGTTCACCCCTCCACTTT.

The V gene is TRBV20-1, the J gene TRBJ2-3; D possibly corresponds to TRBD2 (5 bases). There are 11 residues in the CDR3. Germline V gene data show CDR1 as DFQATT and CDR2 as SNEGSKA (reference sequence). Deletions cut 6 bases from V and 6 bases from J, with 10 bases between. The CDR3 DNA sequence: TGCAGTGCGACACTAGTGGATACGCAGTATTTT. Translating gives CSATLVDTQYF.

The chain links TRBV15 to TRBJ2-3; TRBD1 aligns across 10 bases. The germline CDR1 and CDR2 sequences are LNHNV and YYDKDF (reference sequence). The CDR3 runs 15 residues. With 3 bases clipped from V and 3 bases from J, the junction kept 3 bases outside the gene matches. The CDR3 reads CATSSRQGATDTQYF. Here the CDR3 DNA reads TGTGCCACCAGCAGCCGACAGGGGGCTACAGATACGCAGTATTTT.

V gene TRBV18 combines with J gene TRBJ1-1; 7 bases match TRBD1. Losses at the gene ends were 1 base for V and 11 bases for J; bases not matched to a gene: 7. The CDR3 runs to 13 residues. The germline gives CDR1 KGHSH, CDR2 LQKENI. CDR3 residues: CASSPRQGEDAFF. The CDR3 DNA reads TGTGCCAGCTCACCACGACAGGGTGAAGATGCTTTCTTT.

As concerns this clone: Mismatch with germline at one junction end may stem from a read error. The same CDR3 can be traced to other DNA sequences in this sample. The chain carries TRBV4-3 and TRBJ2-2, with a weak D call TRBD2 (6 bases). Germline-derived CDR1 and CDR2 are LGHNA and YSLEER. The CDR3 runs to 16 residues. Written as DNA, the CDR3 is TGCGCCAGCAGTCAAGACGGGGGAGACTGGAACGGGGAGCTGTTTTTT. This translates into CASSQDGGDWNGELFF.

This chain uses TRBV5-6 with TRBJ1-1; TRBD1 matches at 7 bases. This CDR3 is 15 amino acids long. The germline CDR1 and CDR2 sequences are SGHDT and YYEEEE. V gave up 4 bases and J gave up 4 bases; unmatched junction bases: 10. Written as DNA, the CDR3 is TGTGCCAGCAGCCGCAGGGGGTTCGTCGGCACTGAAGCTTTCTTT. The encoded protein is CASSRRGFVGTEAFF.

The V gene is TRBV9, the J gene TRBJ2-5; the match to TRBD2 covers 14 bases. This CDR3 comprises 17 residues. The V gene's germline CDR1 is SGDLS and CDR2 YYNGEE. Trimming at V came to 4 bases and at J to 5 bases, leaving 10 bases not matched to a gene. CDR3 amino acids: CASSPGTSGSVEETQYF. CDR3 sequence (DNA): TGTGCCAGCAGCCCGGGGACTAGCGGGAGTGTGGAGGAGACCCAGTACTTC.

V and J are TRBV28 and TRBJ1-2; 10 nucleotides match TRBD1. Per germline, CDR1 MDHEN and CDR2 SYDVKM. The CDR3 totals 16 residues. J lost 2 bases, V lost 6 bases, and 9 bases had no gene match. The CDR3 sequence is CASRKDRTGGNYGYTF. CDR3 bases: TGTGCCAGCAGAAAGGATAGGACAGGGGGGAACTATGGCTACACCTTC.

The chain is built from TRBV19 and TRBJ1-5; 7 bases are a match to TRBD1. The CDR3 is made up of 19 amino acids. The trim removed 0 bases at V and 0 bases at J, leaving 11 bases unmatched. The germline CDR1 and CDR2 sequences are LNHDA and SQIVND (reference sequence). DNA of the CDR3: TGTGCCAGTAGTATAGATAAGTTCGGGACAGCCGCTAGCAATCAGCCCCAGCATTTT. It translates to CASSIDKFGTAASNQPQHF.

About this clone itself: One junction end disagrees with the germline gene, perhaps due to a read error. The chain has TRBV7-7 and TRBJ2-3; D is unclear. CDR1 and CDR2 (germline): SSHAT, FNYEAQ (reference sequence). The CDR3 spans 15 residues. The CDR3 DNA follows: TGTGCTAGCAGCAACTCATACAGCAGCACAGATACGCAGTATTTT. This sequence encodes CASSNSYSSTDTQYF.

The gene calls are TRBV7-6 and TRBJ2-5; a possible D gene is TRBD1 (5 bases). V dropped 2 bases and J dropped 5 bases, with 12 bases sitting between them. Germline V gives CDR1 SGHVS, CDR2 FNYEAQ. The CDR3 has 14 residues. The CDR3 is CASSLLGVQETQYF. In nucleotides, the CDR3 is TGTGCCAGCAGCTTACTAGGGGTCCAGGAGACCCAGTACTTC.

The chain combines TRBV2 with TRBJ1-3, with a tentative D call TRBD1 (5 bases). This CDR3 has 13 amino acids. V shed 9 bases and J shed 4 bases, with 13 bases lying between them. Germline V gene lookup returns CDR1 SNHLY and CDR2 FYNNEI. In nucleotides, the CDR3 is TGTGCCAGGAGACTCAGGGTCGGAAACACCATATATTTT. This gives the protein CARRLRVGNTIYF.

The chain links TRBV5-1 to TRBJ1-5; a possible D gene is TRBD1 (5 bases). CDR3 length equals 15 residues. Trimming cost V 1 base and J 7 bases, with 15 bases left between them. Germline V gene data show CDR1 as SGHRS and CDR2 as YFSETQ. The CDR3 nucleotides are TGCGCCAGCAGCTTGCTAGGGGCACTGGGACAGCCCCAGCATTTT. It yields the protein CASSLLGALGQPQHF.

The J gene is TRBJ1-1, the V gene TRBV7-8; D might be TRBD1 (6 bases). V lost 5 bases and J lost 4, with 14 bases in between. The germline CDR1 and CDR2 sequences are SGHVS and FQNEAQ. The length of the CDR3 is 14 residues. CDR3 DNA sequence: TGTGCCAGCAGCACACAGGGCTCTACCACTGAAGCTTTCTTT. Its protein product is CASSTQGSTTEAFF. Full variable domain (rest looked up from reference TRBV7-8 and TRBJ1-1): GAGVSQSPRYKVAKRGQDVALRCDPISGHVSLFWYQQALGQGPEFLTYFQNEAQLDKSGLPSDRFFAERPEGSVSTLKIQRTQQEDSAVYLCASSTQGSTTEAFFGQGTRLTVV.

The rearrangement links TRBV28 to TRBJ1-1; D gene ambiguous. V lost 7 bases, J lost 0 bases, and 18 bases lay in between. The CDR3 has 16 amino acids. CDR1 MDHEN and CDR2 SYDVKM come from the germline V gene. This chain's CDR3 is CASNDHAGYMNTEAFF. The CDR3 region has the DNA TGTGCCAGCAATGATCACGCCGGGTATATGAACACTGAAGCTTTCTTT.

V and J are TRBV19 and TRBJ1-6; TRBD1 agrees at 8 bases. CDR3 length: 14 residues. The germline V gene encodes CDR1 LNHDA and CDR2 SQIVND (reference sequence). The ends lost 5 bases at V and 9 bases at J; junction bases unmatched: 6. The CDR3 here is CASSPDREASPLHF. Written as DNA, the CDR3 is TGTGCCAGTAGTCCGGACAGGGAGGCTTCACCCCTCCACTTT.

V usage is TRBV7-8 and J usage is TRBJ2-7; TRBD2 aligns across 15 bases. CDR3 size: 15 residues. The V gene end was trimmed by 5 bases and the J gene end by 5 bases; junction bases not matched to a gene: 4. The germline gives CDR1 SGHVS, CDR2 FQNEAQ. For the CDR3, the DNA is TGTGCCAGCAGCGGCCGGACTAGCGGGAGGGACGAGCAGTACTTC. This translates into CASSGRTSGRDEQYF.

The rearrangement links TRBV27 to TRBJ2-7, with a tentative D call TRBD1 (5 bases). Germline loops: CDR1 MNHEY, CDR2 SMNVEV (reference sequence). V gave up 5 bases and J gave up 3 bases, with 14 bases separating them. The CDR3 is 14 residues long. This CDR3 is CASSPLGLVYEQYF. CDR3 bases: TGTGCCAGCAGTCCACTGGGGCTAGTCTACGAGCAGTACTTC.

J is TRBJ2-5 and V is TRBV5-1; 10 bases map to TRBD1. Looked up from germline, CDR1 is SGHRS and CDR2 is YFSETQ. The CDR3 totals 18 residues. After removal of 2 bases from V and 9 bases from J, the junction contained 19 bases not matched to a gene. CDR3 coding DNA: TGCGCCAGCAGCTTTAGGATACCGGGACAGGGGCATGAGGTGGCCCAGTACTTC. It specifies CASSFRIPGQGHEVAQYF.

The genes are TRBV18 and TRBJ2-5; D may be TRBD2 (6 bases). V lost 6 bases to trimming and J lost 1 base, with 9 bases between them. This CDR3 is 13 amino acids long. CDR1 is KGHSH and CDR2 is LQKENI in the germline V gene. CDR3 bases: TGTGCCAGCTCCGCGGGGACCCAAGAGACCCAGTACTTC. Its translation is CASSAGTQETQYF.

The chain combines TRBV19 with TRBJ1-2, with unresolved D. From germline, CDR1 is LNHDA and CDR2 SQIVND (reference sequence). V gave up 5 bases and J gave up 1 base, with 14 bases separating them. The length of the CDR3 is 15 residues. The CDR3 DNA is TGTGCCAGTAGTTCCCAAACGGGATTTAACTATGGCTACACCTTC. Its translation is CASSSQTGFNYGYTF.

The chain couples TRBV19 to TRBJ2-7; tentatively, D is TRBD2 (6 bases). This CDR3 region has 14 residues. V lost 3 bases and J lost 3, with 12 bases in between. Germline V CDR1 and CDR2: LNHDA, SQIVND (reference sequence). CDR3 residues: CASSMATAGYEQYF. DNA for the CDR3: TGTGCCAGTAGTATGGCGACAGCGGGCTACGAGCAGTACTTC.

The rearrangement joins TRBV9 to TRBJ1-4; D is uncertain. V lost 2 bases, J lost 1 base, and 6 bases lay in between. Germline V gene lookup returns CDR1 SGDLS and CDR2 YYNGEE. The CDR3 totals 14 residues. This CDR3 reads CASSVEETNEKLFF. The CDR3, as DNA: TGTGCCAGCAGCGTGGAGGAAACTAATGAAAAACTGTTTTTT.